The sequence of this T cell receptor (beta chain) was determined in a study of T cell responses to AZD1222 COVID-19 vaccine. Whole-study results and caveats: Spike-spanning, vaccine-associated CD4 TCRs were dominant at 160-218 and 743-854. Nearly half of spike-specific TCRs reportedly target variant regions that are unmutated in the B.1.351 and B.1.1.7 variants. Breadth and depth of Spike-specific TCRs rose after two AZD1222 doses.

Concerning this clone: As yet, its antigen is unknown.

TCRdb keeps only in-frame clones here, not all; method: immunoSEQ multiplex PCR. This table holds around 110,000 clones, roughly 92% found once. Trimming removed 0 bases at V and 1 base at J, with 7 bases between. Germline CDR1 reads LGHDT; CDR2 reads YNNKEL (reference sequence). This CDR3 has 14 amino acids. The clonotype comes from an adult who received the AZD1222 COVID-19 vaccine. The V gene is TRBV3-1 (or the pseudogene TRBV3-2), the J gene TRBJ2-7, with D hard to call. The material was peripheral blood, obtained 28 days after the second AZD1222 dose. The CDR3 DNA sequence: TGTGCCAGCAGCCAAGAGCACAGATCCTACGAGCAGTACTTC. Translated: CASSQEHRSYEQYF.